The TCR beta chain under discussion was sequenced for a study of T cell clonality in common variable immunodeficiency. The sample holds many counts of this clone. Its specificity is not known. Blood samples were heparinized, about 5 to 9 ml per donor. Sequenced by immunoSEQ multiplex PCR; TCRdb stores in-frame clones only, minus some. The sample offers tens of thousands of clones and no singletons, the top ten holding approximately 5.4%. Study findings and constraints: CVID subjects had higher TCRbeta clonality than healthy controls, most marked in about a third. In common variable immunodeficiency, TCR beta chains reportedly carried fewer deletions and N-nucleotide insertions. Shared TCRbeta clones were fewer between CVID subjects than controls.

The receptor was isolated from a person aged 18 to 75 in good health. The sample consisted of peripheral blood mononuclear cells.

The sequenced part of the CDR3 DNA is TGTGCCAGCAGCTCCGCCGGGGGGACCTACAATGAG. Translating it yields CASSSAGGTYNE. The complete CDR3 protein is CASSSAGGTYNEQFF. The chain combines TRBV5-6 with TRBJ2-1; 7 nucleotides agree with TRBD2. The read terminates 3 residues ahead of where the CDR3 ends, so the germline J gene completes it. V was clipped by 3 bases and J by 2 bases; unmatched bases: 5. The length of the CDR3 is 15 residues. Per the germline V gene, CDR1 is SGHDT and CDR2 is YYEEEE.